The TCR beta chain described here comes from a study of control samples from healthy donors and cancer patients. CDR1 is LNHDA, CDR2 SQIVND, per germline (reference sequence). V dropped 5 bases and J dropped 0; count of bases not matched to a gene: 9. This CDR3 is built from 16 residues. Clones were read by immunoSEQ multiplex PCR, and TCRdb kept only the in-frame ones, dropping some. Among 130,000 or so clones, over 90% were seen once, and the ten largest hold 13% to 15%. Sequenced: PBMCs. The chain links TRBV19 to TRBJ2-7, with TRBD2 identical over 8 bases. This sequence originates from a man aged 55 to 70 with colorectal cancer. The DNA for the CDR3 is TGTGCCAGTAGTGCCCATCGACTAGCGTCCTCCTACGAGCAGTACTTC. It translates to CASSAHRLASSYEQYF.